This TCR beta chain was profiled in a study of T cells in tuberculosis. Remarks on this clone: Its antigen is currently unknown.

The assay was immunoSEQ multiplex PCR, and TCRdb's table has in-frame clones only and misses some. The repertoire holds more than 35,000 clones, approximately 93% seen once, with about 4.5% in the top ten. The CDR3 loop spans 15 amino acids. Germline V gives CDR1 SGHRS, CDR2 YFSETQ. V lost 5 bases, J lost 9 bases, and 10 bases stayed unmatched. The time point: new active TB diagnosis, blood taken before or within 7 days of starting treatment. Study-wide results and caveats: Samples were chosen by availability of cryopreserved specimens.

V is TRBV5-1 and J is TRBJ2-7; TRBD2 agrees at 14 bases. The sequence derives from an adult with tuberculosis. This sample comprised PBMCs, obtained at tuberculosis diagnosis. The DNA for the CDR3 is TGCGCCAGCAGTCGTGAGACTAGCGGGGGGGCGTTGCAGTACTTC. Its translation is CASSRETSGGALQYF.